The TCR beta chain described here comes from a study of CD8+ T cells in alopecia areata. With regard to this clone: What it binds is unknown.

Sequencing relied on a cDNA template that was reverse transcribed from extracted RNA. Repertoires were generated with immunoSEQ multiplex PCR, while TCRdb's copy carries only in-frame clones and drops some. The sample contains around 140,000 clones, about 87% of which appear only once. General observations from the study: Compared with normal scalp, lesional scalp had higher clonality and more expanded CD8+ clones.

The source material was CD8+ T cells sorted from blood, sampled at week 0. This sequence originates from a human donor with alopecia areata.

The CDR3 nucleotides read TGTGCCAGCAGCTTAGAAGGGACAGGTTACAATGAGCAGTTCTTC. The encoded protein is CASSLEGTGYNEQFF. V usage is TRBV7-8 and J usage is TRBJ2-1; TRBD1 matches 8 bases. Unmatched junction bases numbered 3, after V lost 1 base and J lost 4 bases. Looked up from germline, CDR1 is SGHVS and CDR2 is FQNEAQ. CDR3 size: 15 residues.